The 14 T cell receptor beta chains listed next were all sequenced from one sample in a study of radiotherapy plus CTLA-4 blockade in lung cancer. TCRdb keeps only in-frame clones here, not all; method: immunoSEQ multiplex PCR. The table records 85,000 to 130,000 clones, under 90% of them present only once. Here the sequenced sample was peripheral blood, taken from a patient treated with radiotherapy plus ipilimumab. These TCRs come from a human donor with non-small cell lung cancer that progressed on radiotherapy plus ipilimumab. Some clones in this sample may be carry-over from other donors' samples.

The V gene is TRBV7-9, the J gene TRBJ2-1; weak D call: TRBD1 (6 bases). Germline lookup yields CDR1 SEHNR and CDR2 FQNEAQ (reference sequence). The CDR3 is 15 amino acids. V was pared by 7 bases and J by 4 bases, with 17 bases between. The CDR3 DNA follows: TGTGCCAGCAACGCCGACTTGAGGGGGTACAATGAGCAGTTCTTC. As protein: CASNADLRGYNEQFF.

Remarks on this clone: Other DNA sequences within the sample encode an identical CDR3. The chain uses TRBV18 and TRBJ2-1; no reliable D call. Germline CDR1 and CDR2: KGHSH and LQKENI. The germline V and J ends were trimmed by 0 bases and 5 bases, with 8 bases remaining between them. This CDR3 region has 14 residues. CDR3 coding DNA: TGTGCCAGCTCACCACCAGTAGGGAACAATGAGCAGTTCTTC. It codes for CASSPPVGNNEQFF.

The chain employs TRBV6-1 and TRBJ1-1; D is unclear. In germline, CDR1 is MNHNS, CDR2 SASEGT. The CDR3 contains 14 residues. V was pared by 2 bases and J by 2 bases, with 9 bases between. The CDR3 reads CASSEIGSNTEAFF. Written as DNA, the CDR3 is TGTGCCAGCAGTGAAATAGGGAGTAACACTGAAGCTTTCTTT.

The V and J genes are TRBV5-6 and TRBJ1-2; 7 bases are shared with TRBD1. The V gene end was trimmed by 3 bases and the J gene end by 4 bases; junction bases not matched to a gene: 9. The CDR3 sequence is 15 residues long. Germline values: CDR1 SGHDT, CDR2 YYEEEE. The CDR3 spells CASSSDRISSYGYTF. CDR3 in DNA: TGTGCCAGCAGCTCGGACAGGATCTCCTCCTATGGCTACACCTTC.

This chain links TRBV5-6 with TRBJ1-6, with TRBD1 identical over 10 bases. Germline V gene data show CDR1 as SGHDT and CDR2 as YYEEEE. There are 17 residues in the CDR3. V dropped 4 bases and J dropped 1; count of bases not matched to a gene: 5. The CDR3 DNA reads TGTGCCAGCAGCCACAGGACAGGGGGATCCTATAATTCACCCCTCCACTTT. It specifies CASSHRTGGSYNSPLHF.

This sequence joins TRBV27 and TRBJ2-3; D is unclear. Germline-derived CDR1 and CDR2 are MNHEY and SMNVEV (reference sequence). The CDR3 is 11 amino acids. V shed 7 bases and J shed 0 bases, with 2 bases lying between them. This CDR3 reads CASKSTDTQYF. DNA for the CDR3: TGTGCCAGCAAAAGCACAGATACGCAGTATTTT.

The chain carries TRBV28 and TRBJ1-1; a possible D gene is TRBD1 (5 bases). CDR1 is MDHEN and CDR2 is SYDVKM in the germline V gene. The CDR3 runs to 13 residues. V was trimmed by 3 bases and J by 10 bases, leaving 15 bases between them. As DNA, the CDR3 is TGTGCCAGCAGTTTGGCAGGACCAAGGGGAGCTTTCTTT. It translates to CASSLAGPRGAFF.

J is TRBJ1-1 and V is TRBV9; D might be TRBD1 (5 bases). Germline V gene sequence: CDR1 SGDLS, CDR2 YYNGEE. The CDR3 consists of 15 residues. Trimming removed 3 bases at V and 0 bases at J, with 12 bases between. CDR3 sequence (DNA): TGTGCCAGCAGCGCCTCAGGGATTTTGAACACTGAAGCTTTCTTT. Translation gives CASSASGILNTEAFF. Looking up the rest from reference TRBV9 and TRBJ1-1 gives the full variable domain: DSGVTQTPKHLITATGQRVTLRCSPRSGDLSVYWYQQSLDQGLQFLIQYYNGEERAKGNILERFSAQQFPDLHSELNLSSLELGDSALYFCASSASGILNTEAFFGQGTRLTVV.

The chain has TRBV21-1 and TRBJ2-3; TRBD1 reflects the table's D call only, with no check against the DNA. TRBV21-1 has pseudogene status. The CDR3 contains 16 residues. CDR3 residues: CASSKNGSTGSDTQYF. CDR3 bases: TGTGCCAGCAGCAAAAATGGTTCTACAGGATCAGATACGCAGTATTTT.

This chain uses TRBV5-4 with TRBJ2-1; D might be TRBD1 (5 bases). Trimming stripped 0 bases from V and 8 bases from J, with 9 bases between. The germline V gene encodes CDR1 SGHNT and CDR2 YYREEE (reference sequence). The CDR3 covers 13 residues. CDR3: CASSLVQADEQFF. CDR3 nucleotides: TGTGCCAGCAGCTTGGTACAGGCTGATGAGCAGTTCTTC.

In regard to this clone: Other nucleotide sequences in the sample specify the same CDR3. V and J are TRBV6-5 and TRBJ1-5; D gene uncertain. V lost 2 bases to trimming and J lost 4 bases, with 6 bases between them. Germline values: CDR1 MNHEY, CDR2 SVGAGI. The length of the CDR3 is 13 residues. The CDR3 DNA reads TGTGCCAGCAGTTACGGGAGAAATCAGCCCCAGCATTTT. Its translation is CASSYGRNQPQHF.

This clone is a singleton in its sample. The V gene is TRBV25-1, the J gene TRBJ1-5, with 8 bases aligning to TRBD1. Per the germline V gene, CDR1 is MGHDK and CDR2 is SYGVNS. Trimming at V came to 8 bases and at J to 4 bases, leaving 4 bases not matched to a gene. The CDR3 extends over 13 amino acids. CDR3 in amino acids: CASADRENQPQHF. The CDR3 nucleotides are TGTGCCAGCGCGGACAGGGAGAATCAGCCCCAGCATTTT.

The chain is built from TRBV7-6 and TRBJ1-6; 8 nucleotides align to TRBD1. The germline V gene has CDR1 SGHVS and CDR2 FNYEAQ. The V and J ends lost 5 bases and 7 bases, in that order; junction bases with no gene match: 10. The CDR3 runs 16 residues. The DNA of the CDR3 is TGTGCCAGCAGCGACGGGACAGGCGCTAACAATTCACCCCTCCACTTT. This encodes CASSDGTGANNSPLHF.

V gene TRBV6-5 combines with J gene TRBJ1-2; the match to TRBD1 covers 9 bases. Germline V CDR1 and CDR2: MNHEY, SVGAGI. This CDR3 region has 15 residues. Germline trimming cut 0 bases from V and 7 bases from J; bases unmatched to any gene: 6. CDR3 in DNA: TGTGCCAGCAGTTACTCCCCGACAGGGGGGTTTGGCTACACCTTC. Its translation: CASSYSPTGGFGYTF.